One TCR beta chain is described in this entry. Its antigen is undetermined. TCRdb analysed the RT-PCR reads with MiXCR anew, one entry per CDR3 protein. The data show about 520,000 distinct CDR3 sequences, with roughly 27% seen just once and around 1.8% held by the top ten. The CDR3 is 17 amino acids. V lost 0 bases and J lost 7; bases outside the gene matches: 12. Germline V gene sequence: CDR1 MNHEY, CDR2 SVGAGI. This sample is drawn from a study of response to subunit inactivated influenza vaccine. Findings and caveats of the study: Seasonal influenza vaccination, on each occasion, was suggested by the authors to recruit few new T cells.

This specimen consisted of CD4+ T cells sorted from PBMCs, obtained approximately 5 days after vaccination. The V gene is TRBV6-5, the J gene TRBJ2-3; 8 bases match TRBD2. The TCR originated in a man aged 50 or older who received an inactivated influenza vaccine. The CDR3 sequence is CASSYSSAAGGMNTQYF. Here the CDR3 DNA reads TGTGCCAGCAGTTACTCGAGCGCGGCGGGAGGCATGAATACGCAGTATTTT.